The rows below give T cell receptor beta chains drawn from one sample of a study of blood T cell repertoires in COVID-19. Measured with immunoSEQ multiplex PCR; TCRdb has only the in-frame clones, and not every one. The sample records over 150,000 clones, over 80% being singletons. Specimen: peripheral blood. Receptors originate from an older woman with acute or convalescent COVID-19. The CDR3 runs from the conserved cysteine through the conserved F or W. A D gene is named only where the DNA matches it firmly. Clone sizes are given selectively: once, few, many, or a class where the clone is expanded.

abundance,j_gene,d_gene,v_gene,CDR3aa,CDR3nt
-,TRBJ2-3,-,TRBV12-5,CASGNRAQGDTQYF,TGTGCTAGTGGTAACAGGGCCCAAGGAGATACGCAGTATTTT
-,TRBJ1-5,TRBD1,TRBV6-5,CASGTTGQNQPQHF,TGTGCCAGCGGAACGACAGGGCAGAATCAGCCCCAGCATTTT
-,TRBJ1-5,-,TRBV4-2,CASSQDEDIRSNQPQHF,TGTGCCAGCAGCCAAGATGAGGACATTAGAAGCAATCAGCCCCAGCATTTT
-,TRBJ2-2,TRBD2,TRBV7-2,CASSLGLAGGNTGELFF,TGTGCCAGCAGCTTAGGACTAGCGGGGGGGAACACCGGGGAGCTGTTTTTT
-,TRBJ2-1,TRBD1,TRBV25-1,CASSELGTGGDEQFF,TGTGCCAGCAGTGAATTGGGGACAGGGGGGGATGAGCAGTTCTTC
once,TRBJ2-3,-,TRBV7-3,CATRREPGSDTQYF,TGTGCCACCCGTCGCGAGCCCGGTTCAGATACGCAGTATTTT
once,TRBJ1-4,TRBD1,TRBV10-3,CAIRRDRGPGVVMEKLFF,TGTGCCATCAGGAGGGACAGGGGGCCCGGGGTAGTGATGGAAAAACTGTTTTTT
-,TRBJ1-1,-,TRBV21-1,CASSTFTGTEYDTEAFF,TGTGCCAGCAGCACTTTTACCGGGACAGAGTATGACACTGAAGCTTTCTTT
-,TRBJ2-2,-,TRBV28,CASSLPRQITGELFF,TGTGCCAGCAGTTTACCACGTCAGATTACCGGGGAGCTGTTTTTT
-,TRBJ1-1,-,TRBV14,CASSQVRPQGNTEAFF,TGTGCCAGCAGCCAAGTCAGGCCTCAGGGGAACACTGAAGCTTTCTTT
-,TRBJ1-2,TRBD1,TRBV4-3,CASSQDPQGASGYTF,TGCGCCAGCAGCCAAGATCCACAGGGGGCCAGTGGCTACACCTTC